The 24 T cell receptor beta chains below were found in one sample sequenced in a study of vaccination and CD4 T cells after COVID-19. Treatment of the sample: approximately nine-day PBMC culture with coronavirus spike peptide pools or control peptides (ViraFEST assay). The Oncomine TCR Beta short-read assay was applied to DNA of cultured CD4+ T cells. TCRdb fed the PCR reads into MiXCR, producing one record per CDR3 protein. This table has 15,000 or so distinct CDR3 sequences, 30% to 45% appearing once. Antigens for these TCRs are unknown. Sequenced sample: cultured CD4+ T cells from blood. Receptors were obtained from a human donor with COVID-19.

The chain couples TRBV7-2 to TRBJ1-5; D not certain. Trimming took off 5 bases at V and 6 bases at J, with 11 bases between the two ends. Germline V gives CDR1 SGHTA, CDR2 FQGNSA. CDR3 size: 13 residues. This chain's CDR3 is CASSPQLGQPQHF. The CDR3 DNA reads as TGTGCCAGCAGCCCGCAGTTGGGTCAGCCCCAGCATTTT.

The rearrangement uses TRBV18 and TRBJ1-2; tentative D call: TRBD1 (5 bases). The CDR3 is 13 amino acids. Germline CDR1 is KGHSH and CDR2 is LQKENI. V lost 2 bases and J lost 9, with 13 bases in between. CDR3 amino acids: CASSPISLGRYTF. CDR3 DNA sequence: TGTGCCAGCTCACCAATCAGCTTGGGGCGCTACACCTTC.

About this clonotype itself: One junction end disagrees with the germline gene, perhaps due to a read error. The chain links TRBV11-2 to TRBJ1-5, with 7 bases matching TRBD1. Germline CDR1 reads SGHAT; CDR2 reads FQNNGV. This CDR3 spans 14 amino acids. The CDR3 reads CASSFDRAGQSQHF. CDR3 bases: TGTGCCAGCAGCTTCGACAGGGCTGGTCAGTCCCAACATTTT.

This chain connects TRBV6-2 or TRBV6-3 to TRBJ2-6; D may be TRBD1 or TRBD2 (5 bases each). The CDR3 is made up of 15 amino acids. Germline V gives CDR1 MNHEY, CDR2 SVGEGT. Trimming took off 7 bases at V and 0 bases at J, with 10 bases between the two ends. Written as DNA, the CDR3 is TGTGCCAGCATAGATGGGGGCTCTGGGGCCAACGTCCTGACTTTC. Translated: CASIDGGSGANVLTF.

The chain recombines TRBV28 with TRBJ2-7; 8 nucleotides agree with TRBD2. Germline CDR1 MDHEN, CDR2 SYDVKM. V was pared by 4 bases and J by 3 bases, with 11 bases of the junction left unmatched. The length of the CDR3 is 16 residues. This chain's CDR3 is CASSSWRGDLVYEQYF. The CDR3 DNA sequence: TGTGCCAGCAGTTCCTGGCGGGGGGATTTGGTCTACGAGCAGTACTTC.

In its sample, this clonotype was seen a few times. This chain links TRBV19 with TRBJ2-5, with 9 bases identical to TRBD2. Germline CDR1 reads LNHDA; CDR2 reads SQIVND (reference sequence). The CDR3 consists of 13 residues. The junction had 3 bases not matched to a gene; V was cut back by 5 bases and J by 5 bases. The CDR3 nucleotides read TGTGCCAGTAGTTTGGGACTAGCCGAGACCCAGTACTTC. Translation: CASSLGLAETQYF.

This rearrangement joins TRBV15 to TRBJ2-3, with D uncertain. This CDR3 comprises 14 residues. The germline V and J ends were trimmed by 0 bases and 6 bases, with 10 bases remaining between them. Germline V CDR1 and CDR2: LNHNV, YYDKDF (reference sequence). The CDR3 DNA reads TGTGCCACCAGCAGAGAGACCGGGCGGGATACGCAGTATTTT. Encoded protein: CATSRETGRDTQYF. Complete variable domain (other parts from reference TRBV15 and TRBJ2-3): DAMVIQNPRYQVTQFGKPVTLSCSQTLNHNVMYWYQQKSSQAPKLLFHYYDKDFNNEADTPDNFQSRRPNTSFCFLDIRSPGLGDTAMYLCATSRETGRDTQYFGPGTRLTVL.

This chain uses TRBV19 with TRBJ1-6, with D possibly TRBD1 on 5 matching bases. Germline loops: CDR1 LNHDA, CDR2 SQIVND (reference sequence). Trimming cost V 6 bases and J 2 bases, with 8 bases left between them. CDR3 length: 14 amino acids. Here the CDR3 DNA reads TGTGCCAGTAGGGGGACCCCCTATAATTCACCCCTCCACTTT. Its protein is CASRGTPYNSPLHF. The complete variable domain, with remaining parts taken from reference TRBV19 and TRBJ1-6, reads DGGITQSPKYLFRKEGQNVTLSCEQNLNHDAMYWYRQDPGQGLRLIYYSQIVNDFQKGDIAEGYSVSREKKESFPLTVTSAQKNPTAFYLCASRGTPYNSPLHFGNGTRLTVT.

This clonotype was seen only a few times. This chain connects TRBV6-5 to TRBJ1-2, with D unclear. Trimming pared 4 bases from V and 2 bases from J, leaving 14 bases between. CDR1 and CDR2 from the germline V gene are MNHEY and SVGAGI. The length of the CDR3 is 15 residues. The CDR3 loop reads CASSSYGLSNYGYTF. In DNA, the CDR3 is TGTGCCAGCAGTTCCTACGGACTGTCGAACTATGGCTACACCTTC.

The chain recombines TRBV28 with TRBJ1-1, with 7 bases lining up with TRBD1. The CDR3 is made up of 14 amino acids. Per the germline V gene, CDR1 is MDHEN and CDR2 is SYDVKM. The junction had 5 bases not matched to a gene; V was cut back by 6 bases and J by 1 base. The CDR3 sequence: CASRPGQRNTEAFF. The CDR3 region has the DNA TGTGCCAGCAGGCCGGGACAGCGGAACACTGAAGCTTTCTTT.

The table lists this clonotype with a few counts. The gene calls are TRBV7-2 and TRBJ2-1; D is possibly TRBD1 (6 bases). Germline V gives CDR1 SGHTA, CDR2 FQGNSA. The CDR3 has 17 residues. Trimming took 0 bases from V and 0 from J, leaving 12 bases between them. CDR3 nucleotides: TGTGCCAGCAGCTTAGCGCTGACAGGACGCTCCTACAATGAGCAGTTCTTC. Its translation: CASSLALTGRSYNEQFF.

This clonotype was found once. The V gene is TRBV9, the J gene TRBJ1-2; TRBD1 is a possible D gene (5 bases). There are 14 residues in the CDR3. In germline, CDR1 is SGDLS, CDR2 YYNGEE. The ends were cut back, 3 bases at V and 7 bases at J, with 16 bases in the middle. The DNA of the CDR3 is TGTGCCAGCAGCGCCGAAACCGGGGGTGGTGGCTACACCTTC. Its translation is CASSAETGGGGYTF. Together with reference TRBV9 and TRBJ1-2, the CDR3 gives the full variable domain: DSGVTQTPKHLITATGQRVTLRCSPRSGDLSVYWYQQSLDQGLQFLIQYYNGEERAKGNILERFSAQQFPDLHSELNLSSLELGDSALYFCASSAETGGGGYTFGSGTRLTVV.

This chain joins TRBV20-1 and TRBJ1-2, with 9 bases aligning to TRBD1. The V gene's germline CDR1 is DFQATT and CDR2 SNEGSKA (reference sequence). J was trimmed by 1 base and V by 5 bases; bases with no gene match: 11. This CDR3 spans 16 amino acids. As DNA, the CDR3 is TGCAGTGCTCGAACGCCTCACAGGGGGCTTAACTATGGCTACACCTTC. Encoded protein: CSARTPHRGLNYGYTF.

The gene calls are TRBV28 and TRBJ1-2, with 9 positions matching TRBD1. V lost 6 bases to trimming and J lost 4 bases; unmatched junction nucleotides: 9. The CDR3 totals 15 residues. Per the germline V gene, CDR1 is MDHEN and CDR2 is SYDVKM. The CDR3 DNA reads as TGTGCCAGCAGAAGTACAGGGGGCGTACCCTATGGCTACACCTTC. Its protein product is CASRSTGGVPYGYTF.

The chain carries TRBV19 and TRBJ1-1, with TRBD1 as a possible D gene (5 bases). Germline loops: CDR1 LNHDA, CDR2 SQIVND (reference sequence). V was shortened by 6 bases and J by 3 bases, with 17 bases between the two germline ends. The CDR3 is made up of 15 amino acids. The CDR3: CASRDGGSGHTEAFF. DNA of the CDR3: TGTGCCAGTAGGGATGGGGGGTCGGGGCACACTGAAGCTTTCTTT.

A single count supports this clonotype. V usage is TRBV2 and J usage is TRBJ1-1; 8 nucleotides line up with TRBD1. CDR3 size: 14 residues. The V segment lost 5 bases and the J segment 5 bases; nucleotides outside the gene matches: 7. The germline CDR1 and CDR2 sequences are SNHLY and FYNNEI. The CDR3 DNA reads TGTGCCAGCAGTTACACAGGGGGAGGGACTGAAGCTTTCTTT. Amino acid sequence: CASSYTGGGTEAFF.

In this sample, this clonotype turned up a few times. This sequence joins TRBV5-8 and TRBJ2-2; 7 positions match TRBD1. After removal of 0 bases from V and 0 bases from J, the junction contained 5 bases not matched to a gene. Germline CDR1 is SGHTS and CDR2 is YDEGEE. This CDR3 has 17 amino acids. Here the CDR3 reads CASSLERGPPNTGELFF. The CDR3 DNA sequence: TGTGCCAGCAGCTTGGAGAGGGGGCCGCCGAACACCGGGGAGCTGTTTTTT.

This clonotype has only one observation. The chain employs TRBV11-3 and TRBJ2-3, with unresolved D. The germline V and J ends were trimmed by 1 base and 4 bases, with 9 bases remaining between them. Germline V gene sequence: CDR1 SGHNT, CDR2 YENEEA. The length of the CDR3 is 14 residues. CDR3 region: CASSLVQISDTQYF. CDR3 in DNA: TGTGCCAGCAGCTTAGTCCAGATCTCAGATACGCAGTATTTT.

This clonotype was seen a few times. The chain joins TRBV5-6 to TRBJ1-5; D perhaps matches TRBD1 (5 bases). The CDR3 contains 17 residues. CDR1 and CDR2 (germline): SGHDT, YYEEEE. Trimming cost V 0 bases and J 9 bases, with 22 bases left between them. CDR3 bases: TGTGCCAGCAGCTTGGCCCCGGCAGGCGGGGGGTCTAGGCCCCAGCATTTT. Its translation: CASSLAPAGGGSRPQHF.

This clonotype has only one observation. The chain couples TRBV7-2 to TRBJ2-1; perhaps D is TRBD1 or TRBD2 (5 bases each). Germline-derived CDR1 and CDR2 are SGHTA and FQGNSA. The CDR3 contains 18 residues. Trimming pared 0 bases from V and 2 bases from J, leaving 17 bases between. This CDR3 reads CASSLAGTPAITYNEQFF. The DNA of the CDR3 is TGTGCCAGCAGCTTAGCGGGGACGCCTGCTATTACCTACAATGAGCAGTTCTTC.

The chain employs TRBV5-1 and TRBJ2-3; 8 bases are shared with TRBD1. Germline V gene sequence: CDR1 SGHRS, CDR2 YFSETQ. Germline trimming cut 5 bases from V and 3 bases from J; bases unmatched to any gene: 2. CDR3 size: 13 residues. CDR3 region: CASRNRGTDTQYF. The CDR3 DNA reads as TGCGCCAGCAGAAACAGGGGGACAGATACGCAGTATTTT.

This clonotype was found a few times. The chain joins TRBV6-1 to TRBJ2-2; no reliable D call. CDR3 size: 14 residues. V gave up 3 bases and J gave up 0 bases, with 5 bases separating them. CDR1 and CDR2 from the germline V gene are MNHNS and SASEGT. CDR3 residues: CASSELANTGELFF. In DNA form, the CDR3 reads TGTGCCAGCAGTGAGTTGGCGAACACCGGGGAGCTGTTTTTT.

The rearrangement uses TRBV6-5 and TRBJ2-7; D is ambiguous. The V and J ends lost 2 bases and 3 bases respectively, with 8 bases between them. This CDR3 has 13 residues. The germline gives CDR1 MNHEY, CDR2 SVGAGI. DNA for the CDR3: TGTGCCAGCAGTTACGGGCTGAACTACGAGCAGTACTTC. This translates into CASSYGLNYEQYF.

The rearrangement joins TRBV7-2 to TRBJ2-1; perhaps TRBD1 as D (5 bases). The CDR3 length is 14 residues. The germline gives CDR1 SGHTA, CDR2 FQGNSA. The germline V and J ends were trimmed by 3 bases and 8 bases, with 14 bases remaining between them. CDR3 amino acids: CASSLGPSPDEQFF. The CDR3 region has the DNA TGTGCCAGCAGCTTGGGGCCCTCCCCCGATGAGCAGTTCTTC.